The 2 T cell receptor beta chains in this list originate from one sample, sequenced in a study of shared clonotypes between healthy human individuals. Only in-frame clones appear in the TCRdb table, and some are missing; sequencing was by immunoSEQ multiplex PCR. The table lists more than 400,000 clones, 95% to 97% of them singletons. The sample consisted of naive CD4+ T cells sorted from blood. Stated subset: CD45RA+ positively selected. These TCRs come from a woman under 40 in good health.

The chain links TRBV18 to TRBJ1-4, with unresolved D. The CDR3 totals 15 residues. The V and J ends lost 0 bases and 4 bases respectively, with 9 bases between them. The germline CDR1 and CDR2 sequences are KGHSH and LQKENI. The CDR3 sequence: CASSPPVNSNEKLFF. The CDR3 DNA is TGTGCCAGCTCACCACCGGTAAACAGTAATGAAAAACTGTTTTTT.

The CDR3 nucleotides read TGTGCCAGCAGCTTGAAATCGGGGGGCCAAGAGACCCAGTACTTC. Translated: CASSLKSGGQETQYF. The genes are TRBV5-4 and TRBJ2-5, with 7 bases matching TRBD2. Unmatched junction bases numbered 4, after V lost 1 base and J lost 1 base. Germline lookup yields CDR1 SGHNT and CDR2 YYREEE (reference sequence). The CDR3 totals 15 residues.